These 31 T cell receptor beta chains originate from one sample sequenced in a study of identical twins (TCRdb year 2016). The method was 5' RACE. Sequencing was performed on an Illumina HiSeq 2000. Through fastp at Q25 and MiXCR, TCRdb rebuilt clones from the public reads, retaining in-frame beta chains. Every CDR3 protein is listed once, alongside the most common genes and DNA of its rows. This sample is represented by around 490,000 distinct CDR3 sequences; 20% to 25% of them were singletons. In total, the top ten clones hold more than 0.4% of the sample. These sequences were also reported in another study, on yellow fever vaccine responses in identical twins.

Sequencing was performed on CD4+ T cells sorted from blood. These receptors were collected from a woman between 18 and 30 years old in good health.

This clonotype showed up just a few times. The rearrangement links TRBV20-1 to TRBJ1-5; D gene uncertain. Trimming left V 3 bases short and J 0 bases short, with 9 bases between. The length of the CDR3 is 14 residues. Germline loops: CDR1 DFQATT, CDR2 SNEGSKA (reference sequence). The CDR3 here is CSASPRVSNQPQHF. CDR3 nucleotides: TGCAGTGCTAGCCCGAGGGTTAGCAATCAGCCCCAGCATTTT.

A few counts support this clonotype. The V call is TRBV7-2, the J call TRBJ2-2, with D tentatively TRBD2 (5 bases). Germline-derived CDR1 and CDR2 are SGHTA and FQGNSA. The CDR3 has 16 amino acids. V gave up 1 base and J gave up 4 bases, with 13 bases separating them. The CDR3 loop is CASSLGGLRLTGELFF. In nucleotides, the CDR3 is TGTGCCAGCAGCTTAGGAGGACTTCGACTCACCGGGGAGCTGTTTTTT.

This clonotype came up many times. J is TRBJ2-7 and V is TRBV5-1; D perhaps matches TRBD2 (6 bases). The CDR3 is made up of 13 amino acids. Germline V lookup: CDR1 SGHRS, CDR2 YFSETQ. Trimming removed 5 bases at V and 4 bases at J, with 13 bases between. The CDR3 sequence: CASRREPSYEQYF. The CDR3 region has the DNA TGCGCCAGCAGGCGGGAACCATCTTACGAGCAGTACTTC.

The table lists this clonotype with a few counts. The CDR3 nucleotides are TGTGCCAGCAGCCCGCGAAGAGGGCCGAACACTGAAGCTTTCTTT. It yields the protein CASSPRRGPNTEAFF. The rearrangement links TRBV7-9 to TRBJ1-1; D not certain. This CDR3 is built from 15 residues. Germline V gene lookup returns CDR1 SEHNR and CDR2 FQNEAQ (reference sequence). Trimming shortened V by 5 bases and J by 1 base, and 14 bases separated the two germline ends.

This chain uses TRBV6-1 with TRBJ2-1; tentatively, D is TRBD1 (7 bases). V was clipped by 7 bases and J by 3 bases, with 22 bases between them. Germline values: CDR1 MNHNS, CDR2 SASEGT. The CDR3 covers 17 residues. The CDR3: CASKVGGGASNYNEQFF. The CDR3 coding sequence is TGTGCCAGCAAAGTAGGAGGGGGCGCCTCCAACTACAATGAGCAGTTCTTC.

The J gene is TRBJ2-3, the V gene TRBV7-8, with D perhaps matching TRBD2 (6 bases). The V end lost 3 bases, the J end lost 0 bases, and 10 bases lay between the germline ends. There are 15 residues in the CDR3. Germline V gives CDR1 SGHVS, CDR2 FQNEAQ. The CDR3 coding sequence is TGTGCCAGCAGCTTTTTGGGACTCAGCACAGATACGCAGTATTTT. Translation: CASSFLGLSTDTQYF.

The CDR3 sequence is CATAGEGEKLFF. For the CDR3, the DNA is TGTGCCACCGCGGGGGAGGGTGAAAAACTGTTTTTT. The gene calls are TRBV15 and TRBJ1-4; TRBD1 might be the D (5 bases). The germline V and J ends were trimmed by 8 bases and 7 bases, with 11 bases remaining between them. The CDR3 sequence is 12 residues long. Germline values: CDR1 LNHNV, CDR2 YYDKDF (reference sequence).

This chain links TRBV5-1 with TRBJ1-1; D possibly corresponds to TRBD1 (6 bases). With 0 bases removed from V and 3 bases from J, the gap between germline ends came to 6 bases. CDR3 size: 13 residues. CDR1 SGHRS and CDR2 YFSETQ come from the germline V gene. The CDR3 region is CASSLGQDTEAFF. The CDR3 region has the DNA TGCGCCAGCAGCTTGGGACAGGACACTGAAGCTTTCTTT. Combining the CDR3 with reference TRBV5-1 and TRBJ1-1 gives the whole variable domain KAGVTQTPRYLIKTRGQQVTLSCSPISGHRSVSWYQQTPGQGLQFLFEYFSETQRNKGNFPGRFSGRQFSNSRSEMNVSTLELGDSALYLCASSLGQDTEAFFGQGTRLTVV.

This clonotype was detected only a few times. The chain employs TRBV7-9 and TRBJ1-3, with D hard to call. V lost 6 bases and J 1 base, leaving 10 bases between the germline ends. The germline CDR1 and CDR2 sequences are SEHNR and FQNEAQ (reference sequence). The CDR3 contains 14 residues. CDR3 nucleotides: TGTGCCAGCAGTTCGCGGGTATCTGGAAACACCATATATTTT. It specifies CASSSRVSGNTIYF.

This clonotype has just a few counts. The chain links TRBV5-1 to TRBJ2-3, with D hard to call. Germline V gene data show CDR1 as SGHRS and CDR2 as YFSETQ. Trimming removed 0 bases from V and 6 bases from J, with 11 bases in between. The CDR3 loop spans 14 amino acids. CDR3 coding DNA: TGCGCCAGCAGCTTGGCCCGGATAGGGGATACGCAGTATTTT. As protein: CASSLARIGDTQYF.

This clonotype was counted between two and nine times. The rearrangement uses TRBV7-2 and TRBJ1-2, with 8 bases that match TRBD1. Germline V lookup: CDR1 SGHTA, CDR2 FQGNSA. With 1 base clipped from V and 2 bases from J, the junction kept 6 bases outside the gene matches. This CDR3 contains 16 residues. CDR3 residues: CASSLEGGTGNYGYTF. CDR3 in DNA: TGTGCCAGCAGCTTAGAAGGCGGGACAGGCAACTATGGCTACACCTTC.

This clonotype showed up just a few times. The chain employs TRBV28 and TRBJ2-2; D not certain. The CDR3 extends over 17 amino acids. Germline loops: CDR1 MDHEN, CDR2 SYDVKM. V gave up 3 bases and J gave up 3 bases, with 17 bases separating them. CDR3 sequence reads: CASSLPGPGGHTGELFF. In DNA form, the CDR3 reads TGTGCCAGCAGTTTGCCCGGACCTGGTGGACACACCGGGGAGCTGTTTTTT.

This clonotype was observed a few times. J is TRBJ1-2 and V is TRBV5-5, with no clear D. Looked up from germline, CDR1 is SGHKS and CDR2 is YYEKEE (reference sequence). V lost 5 bases and J 6 bases, leaving 14 bases between the germline ends. The CDR3 is made up of 13 amino acids. The CDR3 here is CASSQIQADGYTF. The CDR3 nucleotides read TGTGCCAGCAGTCAGATCCAGGCCGATGGCTACACCTTC.

This clonotype has ten or more counts. This chain connects TRBV12-3 or TRBV12-4 to TRBJ1-1, with 7 bases matching TRBD1. The V gene end was trimmed by 6 bases and the J gene end by 0 bases; junction bases not matched to a gene: 4. CDR3 size: 14 residues. The CDR3 here is CASSRDSLNTEAFF. The DNA of the CDR3 is TGTGCCAGCAGCCGGGACAGCTTGAACACTGAAGCTTTCTTT.

The gene calls are TRBV27 and TRBJ2-3, with 9 bases aligning to TRBD1. The CDR3 is made up of 14 amino acids. Germline loops: CDR1 MNHEY, CDR2 SMNVEV (reference sequence). V dropped 6 bases and J dropped 7; count of bases not matched to a gene: 8. The CDR3 protein is CASRSDRGANTQYF. The CDR3 DNA sequence: TGTGCCAGCAGATCGGACAGGGGTGCCAATACGCAGTATTTT.

This chain joins TRBV12-3 or TRBV12-4 and TRBJ2-1; 9 bases are a match to TRBD2. CDR3 size: 14 residues. V trimming: 3 bases; J trimming: 9 bases; junction bases outside the gene matches: 6. The CDR3 protein is CASSFLAGAGEQFF. CDR3 coding DNA: TGTGCCAGCAGTTTTTTAGCGGGAGCAGGTGAGCAGTTCTTC.

This clonotype was seen only a few times. The gene calls are TRBV24-1 and TRBJ2-5, with a tentative D call TRBD1 (5 bases). Trimming pared 5 bases from V and 7 bases from J, leaving 16 bases between. Germline CDR1 reads KGHDR; CDR2 reads SFDVKD. The CDR3 totals 14 residues. The CDR3 DNA is TGTGCCACCAGTGGACAGACGACCAGTGGGACCCAGTACTTC. Translation gives CATSGQTTSGTQYF.

This chain connects TRBV19 to TRBJ2-5, with 9 nucleotides matching TRBD1. Germline V gene sequence: CDR1 LNHDA, CDR2 SQIVND (reference sequence). The CDR3 has 17 amino acids. The V gene end was trimmed by 3 bases and the J gene end by 5 bases; junction bases not matched to a gene: 13. CDR3 nucleotide sequence: TGTGCCAGTAGTATGCAAACCGGGACAGGGACGAGGGAGACCCAGTACTTC. Translating it yields CASSMQTGTGTRETQYF.

This clonotype was recorded a few times. The chain couples TRBV20-1 to TRBJ2-7, with 8 bases fitting TRBD1. V lost 4 bases, J lost 0 bases, and 5 bases stayed unmatched. The CDR3 extends over 14 amino acids. Germline lookup yields CDR1 DFQATT and CDR2 SNEGSKA (reference sequence). CDR3 amino acids: CSAKTGTGSYEQYV. CDR3 nucleotides: TGCAGTGCTAAAACCGGGACAGGCTCCTACGAGCAGTACGTC.

This clonotype was seen only a few times. The chain recombines TRBV12-3 or TRBV12-4 with TRBJ2-3; 11 bases agree with TRBD2. V was clipped by 0 bases and J by 6 bases; unmatched bases: 5. The CDR3 is 16 residues long. The CDR3 nucleotides read TGTGCCAGCAGTTTAGCGACTAGCGGGATTGGTGATACGCAGTATTTT. Encoded protein: CASSLATSGIGDTQYF.

The rearrangement links TRBV11-2 to TRBJ2-3; no reliable D call. The CDR3 runs 13 residues. The germline gives CDR1 SGHAT, CDR2 FQNNGV. V dropped 0 bases and J dropped 9 bases, with 10 bases sitting between them. The CDR3 DNA reads as TGTGCCAGCAGCTTAGATCTGGTGGAGACGCAGTATTTT. Translated: CASSLDLVETQYF.

This clonotype was recorded only once. The chain has TRBV3-1 and TRBJ2-3, with TRBD2 identical over 8 bases. With V trimmed by 7 bases and J by 0 bases, 6 bases remained unmatched. The CDR3 covers 15 residues. Germline CDR1 reads LGHDT; CDR2 reads YNNKEL (reference sequence). CDR3 loop: CASTPRLASTDTQYF. The CDR3 region has the DNA TGTGCCAGCACCCCCCGACTAGCGAGCACAGATACGCAGTATTTT.

In this sample, this clonotype turned up a few times. This sequence joins TRBV20-1 and TRBJ2-7; D perhaps matches TRBD1 (5 bases). V lost 3 bases and J lost 2, with 14 bases in between. The germline V gene has CDR1 DFQATT and CDR2 SNEGSKA (reference sequence). This CDR3 spans 14 amino acids. CDR3: CSARKDIPPYEQYF. CDR3 in DNA: TGCAGTGCTAGGAAGGACATTCCCCCCTACGAGCAGTACTTC.

The chain has TRBV7-9 and TRBJ2-2, with 11 bases fitting TRBD2. This CDR3 is 16 amino acids long. CDR1 is SEHNR, CDR2 FQNEAQ, per germline (reference sequence). With 2 bases clipped from V and 7 bases from J, the junction kept 6 bases outside the gene matches. CDR3 nucleotides: TGTGCCAGCAGCTTATTTCTCACTAGCGGGAGCGGGGAGCTGTTTTTT. Translating it yields CASSLFLTSGSGELFF. Based on the CDR3 plus reference TRBV7-9 and TRBJ2-2, the full variable domain is DTGVSQNPRHKITKRGQNVTFRCDPISEHNRLYWYRQTLGQGPEFLTYFQNEAQLEKSRLLSDRFSAERPKGSFSTLEIQRTEQGDSAMYLCASSLFLTSGSGELFFGEGSRLTVL.

The genes are TRBV5-4 and TRBJ2-7; TRBD1 agrees at 9 bases. The CDR3 extends over 14 amino acids. Trimming at V came to 4 bases and at J to 6 bases, leaving 8 bases not matched to a gene. Germline CDR1 and CDR2: SGHNT and YYREEE (reference sequence). The CDR3 region has the DNA TGTGCCAGCAGCAGGGACAGGGCGATGGGCGAGCAGTACTTC. It translates to CASSRDRAMGEQYF.

This clonotype was recorded a few times. This chain links TRBV12-3 or TRBV12-4 with TRBJ2-1; D remains ambiguous. The V gene lost 2 bases and the J gene lost 6 bases, with 11 bases spanning the gap. This CDR3 region has 14 residues. The CDR3: CASSLRRHANEQFF. CDR3 coding DNA: TGTGCCAGCAGTTTACGTCGACACGCCAATGAGCAGTTCTTC.

CDR3 sequence reads: CATLSPGTATGELFF. For the CDR3, the DNA is TGTGCCACCCTGAGTCCCGGGACGGCTACCGGGGAGCTGTTTTTT. This chain connects TRBV24-1 to TRBJ2-2, with D perhaps given as TRBD1 or TRBD2 (5 bases each). The germline CDR1 and CDR2 sequences are KGHDR and SFDVKD. The V end lost 9 bases, the J end lost 5 bases, and 18 bases lay between the germline ends. The CDR3 totals 15 residues.

This clonotype was counted only a few times. The chain carries TRBV18 and TRBJ2-1; 7 positions match TRBD2. Germline V gene data show CDR1 as KGHSH and CDR2 as LQKENI. The V segment lost 6 bases and the J segment 5 bases; nucleotides outside the gene matches: 13. The CDR3 consists of 16 residues. The DNA of the CDR3 is TGTGCCAGCTCTATCCTTTCGGGGAGGGCCGACAATGAGCAGTTCTTC. It codes for CASSILSGRADNEQFF.

The chain carries TRBV7-9 and TRBJ1-6, with D unclear. The CDR3 loop spans 13 amino acids. V gave up 6 bases and J gave up 7 bases, with 10 bases separating them. Germline-derived CDR1 and CDR2 are SEHNR and FQNEAQ (reference sequence). The CDR3 protein is CASRVGPNSPLHF. The CDR3 bases are TGTGCCAGCAGGGTAGGACCAAATTCACCCCTCCACTTT.

The genes are TRBV6-1 and TRBJ2-3, with a tentative D call TRBD2 (7 bases). V lost 4 bases, J lost 3 bases, and 17 bases lay in between. The CDR3 length is 16 residues. CDR1 and CDR2 from the germline V gene are MNHNS and SASEGT. This CDR3 reads CASSVQGGGGTDTQYF. The CDR3 nucleotides are TGTGCCAGCAGTGTCCAGGGAGGGGGAGGGACAGATACGCAGTATTTT.

This clonotype has only a few counts. V and J are TRBV12-3 or TRBV12-4 and TRBJ1-1, with D tentatively TRBD1 (5 bases). The CDR3 length is 18 residues. V was shortened by 5 bases and J by 1 base, with 23 bases between the two germline ends. CDR3 region: CASSPLWDLTFRNTEAFF. As DNA, the CDR3 is TGTGCCAGCAGTCCCCTTTGGGACCTAACGTTCCGGAACACTGAAGCTTTCTTT.